A single sample is the source of the 25 T cell receptor beta chains below, sequenced in a study of blood T cell repertoires in COVID-19. TCRdb keeps only in-frame clones here, not all; method: immunoSEQ multiplex PCR. The sample shows about 130,000 clones, roughly 84% of them seen only once. Source material: peripheral blood. The origin of the receptors is a human donor in a cohort sampled during active COVID-19.

The J gene is TRBJ1-1, the V gene TRBV5-1, with 7 bases identical to TRBD1. CDR3 length equals 15 residues. The J segment lost 1 base and the V segment lost 4 bases, leaving 7 bases of the junction unmatched. Germline CDR1 SGHRS, CDR2 YFSETQ. The CDR3 DNA reads TGCGCCAGCAGCCCCCTGACAGGGAGGAACACTGAAGCTTTCTTT. It translates to CASSPLTGRNTEAFF.

The CDR3 region is CASSNMPGTGQETQYF. For the CDR3, the DNA is TGTGCCAGCAGCAACATGCCCGGGACAGGGCAAGAGACCCAGTACTTC. The rearrangement links TRBV7-9 to TRBJ2-5; 9 nucleotides agree with TRBD1. Germline V gene data show CDR1 as SEHNR and CDR2 as FQNEAQ (reference sequence). This CDR3 comprises 16 residues. With V trimmed by 5 bases and J by 2 bases, 9 bases remained unmatched.

The chain carries TRBV7-2 and TRBJ1-4; D perhaps matches TRBD1 (5 bases). The V end lost 3 bases, the J end lost 6 bases, and 8 bases lay between the germline ends. This CDR3 comprises 13 residues. CDR1 is SGHTA, CDR2 FQGNSA, per germline. In DNA form, the CDR3 reads TGTGCCAGCAGCTTGGGGCAGTATGAAAAACTGTTTTTT. Translating gives CASSLGQYEKLFF.

The chain is built from TRBV18 and TRBJ1-1; TRBD1 might be the D (5 bases). Per the germline V gene, CDR1 is KGHSH and CDR2 is LQKENI. There are 15 residues in the CDR3. Trimming removed 1 base at V and 5 bases at J, with 14 bases between. The CDR3 loop reads CASSPRVGGETEAFF. CDR3 nucleotide sequence: TGTGCCAGCTCACCACGGGTTGGAGGGGAAACTGAAGCTTTCTTT.

The chain employs TRBV4-2 and TRBJ1-2; the D is unclear. The germline V gene has CDR1 LGHNA and CDR2 YNFKEQ. Trimming stripped 1 base from V and 5 bases from J, with 14 bases between. CDR3 length: 15 residues. In nucleotides, the CDR3 is TGTGCCAGCAGCCAAGGGGCCGGTGCCCAATATGGCTACACCTTC. Its translation is CASSQGAGAQYGYTF.

The chain uses TRBV11-3 and TRBJ2-1; 9 bases are shared with TRBD1. This CDR3 contains 13 residues. Germline CDR1 SGHNT, CDR2 YENEEA. After removal of 6 bases from V and 8 bases from J, the junction contained 5 bases not matched to a gene. DNA for the CDR3: TGTGCCAGCAGGCTGGACAGGGGCGATGAGCAGTTCTTC. Translating gives CASRLDRGDEQFF.

The CDR3 here is CASSPPSGRSTDTQYF. The CDR3 DNA sequence: TGTGCCAGCAGTCCCCCCAGCGGGAGAAGCACAGATACGCAGTATTTT. The chain is built from TRBV6-2 or TRBV6-3 and TRBJ2-3; 8 bases are a match to TRBD2. After removal of 5 bases from V and 0 bases from J, the junction contained 7 bases not matched to a gene. CDR3 length: 16 amino acids. Germline V gives CDR1 MNHEY, CDR2 SVGEGT.

The chain recombines TRBV9 with TRBJ2-1; TRBD1 matches 8 bases. The junction had 4 bases not matched to a gene; V was cut back by 1 base and J by 7 bases. The germline gives CDR1 SGDLS, CDR2 YYNGEE. The CDR3 length is 14 residues. CDR3 sequence (DNA): TGTGCCAGCAGCGTAACAGGGGGACAAAATGAGCAGTTCTTC. It yields the protein CASSVTGGQNEQFF.

The genes are TRBV4-1 and TRBJ2-6; tentatively, D is TRBD1 (5 bases). Germline V gene lookup returns CDR1 MGHRA and CDR2 YSYEKL. The CDR3 spans 15 residues. V was pared by 1 base and J by 5 bases, with 9 bases between. CDR3 protein: CASSQGQFRANVLTF. The CDR3 DNA reads TGCGCCAGCAGCCAAGGACAGTTCCGGGCCAACGTCCTGACTTTC.

V and J are TRBV19 and TRBJ2-1; TRBD2 matches 11 bases. CDR1 is LNHDA and CDR2 is SQIVND in the germline V gene (reference sequence). The CDR3 extends over 16 amino acids. J lost 7 bases, V lost 3 bases, and 8 bases had no gene match. The CDR3 here is CASSIGLAGGLNEQFF. DNA for the CDR3: TGTGCCAGTAGTATTGGGCTAGCGGGAGGCCTGAATGAGCAGTTCTTC.

This chain connects TRBV3-1 (or the pseudogene TRBV3-2) to TRBJ2-6; D remains unclear. This CDR3 is 16 amino acids long. With 5 bases removed from V and 4 bases from J, the gap between germline ends came to 15 bases. Germline-derived CDR1 and CDR2 are LGHDT and YNNKEL (reference sequence). For the CDR3, the DNA is TGTGCCAGCAGCAATGGCATACCGTCCGGGGCCAACGTCCTGACTTTC. Protein product: CASSNGIPSGANVLTF.

This sequence joins TRBV7-2 and TRBJ2-2; TRBD1 is a possible D gene (5 bases). This CDR3 is 12 amino acids long. Germline CDR1 SGHTA, CDR2 FQGNSA. V lost 1 base, J lost 12 bases, and 9 bases lay in between. CDR3 protein: CASSLGMGQLFF. CDR3 sequence (DNA): TGTGCCAGCAGCTTAGGAATGGGGCAGCTGTTTTTT.

The gene calls are TRBV29-1 and TRBJ2-7, with a possible D match to TRBD2 (5 bases). V lost 7 bases and J lost 2, with 12 bases in between. Germline lookup yields CDR1 SQVTM and CDR2 ANQGSEA. This CDR3 has 12 residues. CDR3 sequence: CSARTEAYEQYF. In DNA form, the CDR3 reads TGCAGCGCGAGGACGGAGGCCTACGAGCAGTACTTC.

This chain joins TRBV25-1 and TRBJ1-1; D call uncertain. With 2 bases removed from V and 6 bases from J, the gap between germline ends came to 10 bases. This CDR3 comprises 13 residues. CDR1 is MGHDK, CDR2 SYGVNS, per germline. The CDR3 sequence is CASSEPGTSEAFF. The CDR3 DNA sequence: TGTGCCAGCAGTGAACCAGGTACATCTGAAGCTTTCTTT. Supplemented by reference TRBV25-1 and TRBJ1-1, the full variable domain reads EADIYQTPRYLVIGTGKKITLECSQTMGHDKMYWYQQDPGMELHLIHYSYGVNSTEKGDLSSESTVSRIRTEHFPLTLESARPSHTSQYLCASSEPGTSEAFFGQGTRLTVV.

V and J are TRBV5-1 and TRBJ2-7, with 9 bases lining up with TRBD2. V lost 2 bases and J lost 6; bases outside the gene matches: 3. In germline, CDR1 is SGHRS, CDR2 YFSETQ. The length of the CDR3 is 13 residues. The CDR3 coding sequence is TGCGCCAGCAGCTTAGCGGGGGGTTCCGAGCAGTACTTC. Amino acids: CASSLAGGSEQYF.

The V gene is TRBV2, the J gene TRBJ1-5; no reliable D call. The CDR3 is 15 residues long. V dropped 5 bases and J dropped 0 bases, with 11 bases sitting between them. Germline CDR1 reads SNHLY; CDR2 reads FYNNEI. The CDR3 DNA sequence: TGTGCCAGCAGTATTCGGTCCCATAGCAATCAGCCCCAGCATTTT. Residues: CASSIRSHSNQPQHF.

The rearrangement uses TRBV7-9 and TRBJ2-7, with a weak D call TRBD1 (5 bases). The CDR3 contains 14 residues. Trimming left V 0 bases short and J 2 bases short, with 8 bases between. In germline, CDR1 is SEHNR, CDR2 FQNEAQ (reference sequence). The CDR3 DNA sequence: TGTGCCAGCAGCTTAGCCAGGGTTCCCTACGAGCAGTACTTC. Its protein product is CASSLARVPYEQYF.

V and J are TRBV19 and TRBJ2-2; perhaps TRBD1 as D (5 bases). V gave up 2 bases and J gave up 8 bases, with 18 bases separating them. CDR3 length: 16 residues. Per germline, CDR1 LNHDA and CDR2 SQIVND (reference sequence). The DNA for the CDR3 is TGTGCCAGTAGTATAAGGGGTGTGGGTCTGAGAGGGGAGCTGTTTTTT. Translating it yields CASSIRGVGLRGELFF.

This clone appeared a few times. This rearrangement joins TRBV21-1 to TRBJ2-3; the tabulated D call, TRBD2, remains unverified against the DNA. TRBV21-1 is a documented pseudogene. This CDR3 is built from 15 residues. Here the CDR3 DNA reads TGTGCCCGAGCAGGGCCTAGCGGGAGTGCAGATACGCAGTATTTT. It yields the protein CARAGPSGSADTQYF.

This chain connects TRBV9 to TRBJ2-7; 10 bases fit TRBD1. Germline V gene data show CDR1 as SGDLS and CDR2 as YYNGEE. The junction had 4 bases not matched to a gene; V was cut back by 0 bases and J by 4 bases. The CDR3 loop spans 15 amino acids. For the CDR3, the DNA is TGTGCCAGCAGCGTAGGCGGGACAGGGGAGTACGAGCAGTACTTC. It is translated as CASSVGGTGEYEQYF.

The rearrangement uses TRBV15 and TRBJ1-4, with TRBD1 as a possible D gene (6 bases). Trimming removed 3 bases at V and 0 bases at J, with 8 bases between. Germline V lookup: CDR1 LNHNV, CDR2 YYDKDF (reference sequence). The CDR3 extends over 15 amino acids. CDR3 sequence (DNA): TGTGCCACCAGCAGCCGGACAGCAACTAATGAAAAACTGTTTTTT. Translation gives CATSSRTATNEKLFF.

Turning to this clone: Other DNA sequences in this sample translate to the same CDR3. V gene TRBV18 combines with J gene TRBJ2-1; a possible D gene is TRBD1 (6 bases). V lost 6 bases and J 4 bases, leaving 10 bases between the germline ends. This CDR3 is built from 13 residues. Per the germline V gene, CDR1 is KGHSH and CDR2 is LQKENI. The CDR3 sequence: CASSPGQYNEQFF. CDR3 nucleotides: TGTGCCAGCTCCCCTGGACAGTACAATGAGCAGTTCTTC.

The rearrangement links TRBV19 to TRBJ1-2, with 7 bases that match TRBD1. The CDR3 is 14 amino acids. V lost 8 bases and J lost 8; bases outside the gene matches: 14. CDR1 is LNHDA and CDR2 is SQIVND in the germline V gene (reference sequence). The CDR3 region is CASGGGRVDRGYTF. CDR3 nucleotides: TGTGCCAGTGGAGGGGGCAGGGTGGATCGGGGCTACACCTTC.

The chain has TRBV7-9 and TRBJ2-1, with 12 bases matching TRBD2. This CDR3 has 17 residues. J was trimmed by 12 bases and V by 5 bases; bases with no gene match: 17. Germline loops: CDR1 SEHNR, CDR2 FQNEAQ (reference sequence). The chain's CDR3 is CASSPGLAGKKGVGQFF. CDR3 bases: TGTGCCAGCAGCCCTGGACTAGCGGGAAAGAAAGGGGTTGGGCAGTTCTTC.

The V call is TRBV3-1 (or the pseudogene TRBV3-2), the J call TRBJ1-2; tentatively, D is TRBD1 (6 bases). V was shortened by 4 bases and J by 4 bases, with 16 bases between the two germline ends. The CDR3 loop spans 15 amino acids. The germline gives CDR1 LGHDT, CDR2 YNNKEL (reference sequence). CDR3: CASSPQGRGVYGYTF. The DNA for the CDR3 is TGTGCCAGCAGCCCCCAGGGGCGTGGGGTCTATGGCTACACCTTC.